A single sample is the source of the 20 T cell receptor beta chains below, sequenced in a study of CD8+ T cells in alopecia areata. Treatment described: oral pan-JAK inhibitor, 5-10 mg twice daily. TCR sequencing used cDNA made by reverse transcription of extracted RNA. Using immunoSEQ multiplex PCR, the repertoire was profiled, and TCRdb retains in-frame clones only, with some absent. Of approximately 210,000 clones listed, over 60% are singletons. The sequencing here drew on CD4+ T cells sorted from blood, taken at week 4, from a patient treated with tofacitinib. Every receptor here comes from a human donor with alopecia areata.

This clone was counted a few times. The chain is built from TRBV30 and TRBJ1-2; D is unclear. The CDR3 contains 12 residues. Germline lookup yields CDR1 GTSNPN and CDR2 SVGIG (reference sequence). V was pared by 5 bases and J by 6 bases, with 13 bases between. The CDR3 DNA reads TGTGCCTGGCGCCAGACGTGGGATGGCTACACCTTC. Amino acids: CAWRQTWDGYTF.

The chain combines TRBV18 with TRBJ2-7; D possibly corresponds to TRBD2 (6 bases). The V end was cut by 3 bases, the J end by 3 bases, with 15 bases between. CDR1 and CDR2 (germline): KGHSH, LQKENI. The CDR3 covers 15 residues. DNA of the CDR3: TGTGCCAGCTCACCCTTAACAGGTAGCGGCTACGAGCAGTACTTC. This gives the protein CASSPLTGSGYEQYF.

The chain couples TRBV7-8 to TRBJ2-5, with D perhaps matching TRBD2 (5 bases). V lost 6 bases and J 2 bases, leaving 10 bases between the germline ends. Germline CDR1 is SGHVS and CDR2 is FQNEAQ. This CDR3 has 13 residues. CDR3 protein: CASSVTGQETQYF. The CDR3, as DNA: TGTGCCAGCAGTGTCACGGGGCAAGAGACCCAGTACTTC.

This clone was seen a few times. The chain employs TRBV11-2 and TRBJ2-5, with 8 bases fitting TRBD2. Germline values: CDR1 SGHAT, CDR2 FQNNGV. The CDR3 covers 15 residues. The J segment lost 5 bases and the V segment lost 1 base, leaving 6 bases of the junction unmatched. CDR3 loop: CASSLGSGDLETQYF. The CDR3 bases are TGTGCCAGCAGCTTAGGTAGCGGGGACCTGGAGACCCAGTACTTC. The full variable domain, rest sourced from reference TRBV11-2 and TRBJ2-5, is EAGVAQSPRYKIIEKRQSVAFWCNPISGHATLYWYQQILGQGPKLLIQFQNNGVVDDSQLPKDRFSAERLKGVDSTLKIQPAKLEDSAVYLCASSLGSGDLETQYFGPGTRLLVL.

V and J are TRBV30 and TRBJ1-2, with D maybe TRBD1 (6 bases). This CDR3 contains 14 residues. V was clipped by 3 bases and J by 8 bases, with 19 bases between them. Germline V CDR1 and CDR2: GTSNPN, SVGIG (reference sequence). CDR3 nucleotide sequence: TGTGCCTGGAGGGTACGGGGGGCGAGTAGCGGCTACACCTTC. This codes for CAWRVRGASSGYTF.

The CDR3: CASSLSSDRYTEAFF. CDR3 bases: TGCGCCAGCAGCTTGTCATCGGACAGGTACACTGAAGCTTTCTTT. The V gene is TRBV5-1, the J gene TRBJ1-1; 7 nucleotides align to TRBD1. The germline CDR1 and CDR2 sequences are SGHRS and YFSETQ. V lost 1 base and J lost 3; bases outside the gene matches: 6. The CDR3 totals 15 residues.

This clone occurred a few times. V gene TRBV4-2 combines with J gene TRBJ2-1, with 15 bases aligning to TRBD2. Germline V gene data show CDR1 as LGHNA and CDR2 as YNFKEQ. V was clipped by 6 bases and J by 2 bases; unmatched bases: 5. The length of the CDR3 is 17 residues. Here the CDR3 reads CASSPGLAGGAYNEQFF. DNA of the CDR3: TGTGCCAGCAGTCCGGGACTAGCGGGGGGTGCCTACAATGAGCAGTTCTTC.

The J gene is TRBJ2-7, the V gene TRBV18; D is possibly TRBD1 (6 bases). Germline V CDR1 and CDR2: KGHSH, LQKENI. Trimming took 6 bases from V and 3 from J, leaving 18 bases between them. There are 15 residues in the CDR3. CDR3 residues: CASSSQQGRVYEQYF. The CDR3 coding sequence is TGTGCCAGCTCCTCCCAGCAGGGGCGAGTCTACGAGCAGTACTTC.

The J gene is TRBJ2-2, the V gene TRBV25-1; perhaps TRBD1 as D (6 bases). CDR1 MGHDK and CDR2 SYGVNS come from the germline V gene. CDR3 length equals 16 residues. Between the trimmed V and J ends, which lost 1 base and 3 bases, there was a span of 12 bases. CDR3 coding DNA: TGTGCCAGCAGTGAATCTGGGGGCTACTACACCGGGGAGCTGTTTTTT. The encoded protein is CASSESGGYYTGELFF.

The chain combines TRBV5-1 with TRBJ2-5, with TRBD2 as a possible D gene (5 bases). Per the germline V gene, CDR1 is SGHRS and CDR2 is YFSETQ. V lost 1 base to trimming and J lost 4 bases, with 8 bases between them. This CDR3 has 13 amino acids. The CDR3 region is CASSLLAGETQYF. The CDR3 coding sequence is TGCGCCAGCAGCTTGCTTGCGGGAGAGACCCAGTACTTC.

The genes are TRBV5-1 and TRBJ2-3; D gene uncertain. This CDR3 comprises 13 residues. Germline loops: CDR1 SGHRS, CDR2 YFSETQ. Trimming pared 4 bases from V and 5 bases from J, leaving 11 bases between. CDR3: CASSPTSRDTQYF. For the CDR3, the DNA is TGCGCCAGCAGCCCGACGAGTAGAGATACGCAGTATTTT.

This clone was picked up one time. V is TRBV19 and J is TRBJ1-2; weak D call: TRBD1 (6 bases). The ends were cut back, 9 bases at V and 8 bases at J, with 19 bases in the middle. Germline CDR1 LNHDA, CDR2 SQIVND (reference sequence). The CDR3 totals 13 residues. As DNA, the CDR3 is TGTGCCAGCTCTGACAGGCCCTATGGGGGCTACACCTTC. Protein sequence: CASSDRPYGGYTF.

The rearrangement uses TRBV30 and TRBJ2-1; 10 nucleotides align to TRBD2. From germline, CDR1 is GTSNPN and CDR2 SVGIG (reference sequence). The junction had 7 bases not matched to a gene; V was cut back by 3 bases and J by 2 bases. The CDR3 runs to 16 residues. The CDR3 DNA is TGTGCCTGGAGGTGGAGCGGGGGGGCCGCCTACAATGAGCAGTTCTTC. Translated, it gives CAWRWSGGAAYNEQFF.

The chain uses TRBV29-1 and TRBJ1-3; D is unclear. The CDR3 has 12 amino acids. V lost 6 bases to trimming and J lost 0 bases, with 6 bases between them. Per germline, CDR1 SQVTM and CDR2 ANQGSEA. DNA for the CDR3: TGCAGCGTCCGTGGCTCTGGAAACACCATATATTTT. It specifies CSVRGSGNTIYF. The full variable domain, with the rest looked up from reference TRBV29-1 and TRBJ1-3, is SAVISQKPSRDICQRGTSLTIQCQVDSQVTMMFWYRQQPGQSLTLIATANQGSEATYESGFVIDKFPISRPNLTFSTLTVSNMSPEDSSIYLCSVRGSGNTIYFGEGSWLTVV.

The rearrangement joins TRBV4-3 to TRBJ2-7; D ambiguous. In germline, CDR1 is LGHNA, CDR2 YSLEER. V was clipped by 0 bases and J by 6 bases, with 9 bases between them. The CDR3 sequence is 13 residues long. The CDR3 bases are TGCGCCAGCAGCCAAGATAAATATCGCGAGCAGTACTTC. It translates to CASSQDKYREQYF.

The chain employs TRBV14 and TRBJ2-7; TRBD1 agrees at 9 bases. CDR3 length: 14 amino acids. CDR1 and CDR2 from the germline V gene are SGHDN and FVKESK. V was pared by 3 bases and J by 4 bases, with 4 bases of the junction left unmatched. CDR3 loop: CASSHVTGGYEQYF. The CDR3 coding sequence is TGTGCCAGCAGCCATGTGACAGGGGGGTACGAGCAGTACTTC.

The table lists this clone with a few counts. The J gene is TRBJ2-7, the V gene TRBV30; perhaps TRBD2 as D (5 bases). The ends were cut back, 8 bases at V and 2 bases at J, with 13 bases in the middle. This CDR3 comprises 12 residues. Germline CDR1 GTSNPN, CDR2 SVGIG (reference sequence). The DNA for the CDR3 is TGTGCCGCCGCGGGCCTTACCTACGAGCAGTACTTC. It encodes CAAAGLTYEQYF.

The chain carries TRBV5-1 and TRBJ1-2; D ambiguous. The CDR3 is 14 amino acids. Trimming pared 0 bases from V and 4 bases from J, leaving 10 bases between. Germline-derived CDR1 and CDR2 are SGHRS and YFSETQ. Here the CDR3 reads CASSLVGQAYGYTF. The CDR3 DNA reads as TGCGCCAGCAGCTTGGTAGGGCAGGCCTATGGCTACACCTTC. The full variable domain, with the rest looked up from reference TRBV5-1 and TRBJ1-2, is KAGVTQTPRYLIKTRGQQVTLSCSPISGHRSVSWYQQTPGQGLQFLFEYFSETQRNKGNFPGRFSGRQFSNSRSEMNVSTLELGDSALYLCASSLVGQAYGYTFGSGTRLTVV.

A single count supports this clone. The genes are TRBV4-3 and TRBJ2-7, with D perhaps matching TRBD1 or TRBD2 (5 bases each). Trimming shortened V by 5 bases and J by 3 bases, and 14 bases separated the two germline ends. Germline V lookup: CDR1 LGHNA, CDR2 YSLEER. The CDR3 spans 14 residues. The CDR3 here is CASSKERGVYEQYF. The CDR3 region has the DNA TGCGCCAGCAGCAAGGAGAGGGGCGTCTACGAGCAGTACTTC.

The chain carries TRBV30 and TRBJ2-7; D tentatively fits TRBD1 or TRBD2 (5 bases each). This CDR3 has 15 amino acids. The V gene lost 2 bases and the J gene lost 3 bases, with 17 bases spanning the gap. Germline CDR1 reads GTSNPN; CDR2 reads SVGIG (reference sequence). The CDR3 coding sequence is TGTGCCTGGAGTCTCATGCCGGGACGCGACTACGAGCAGTACTTC. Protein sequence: CAWSLMPGRDYEQYF.